These 17 T cell receptor beta chains originate from one sample sequenced in a study of cytomegalovirus exposure and HLA in healthy donors. The PCR had 60 Vbeta and 13 Jbeta primers. Profiled with immunoSEQ multiplex PCR; TCRdb holds only in-frame clones, not every one. The table records about 95,000 clones, about 80% of them present only once. Sequencing input: PBMCs. Every receptor here comes from a young man in good health and CMV-seropositive.

This chain links TRBV5-1 with TRBJ2-5; D is unclear. There are 14 residues in the CDR3. Between the trimmed V and J ends, which lost 2 bases and 4 bases, there was a span of 12 bases. Germline V lookup: CDR1 SGHRS, CDR2 YFSETQ. The CDR3 spells CASSLKLPGETQYF. CDR3 DNA: TGCGCCAGCAGCTTAAAGCTACCGGGAGAGACCCAGTACTTC.

This clone was picked up many times. V gene TRBV7-2 combines with J gene TRBJ2-7; the D gene is possibly TRBD1 (6 bases). The ends were cut back, 5 bases at V and 6 bases at J, with 17 bases in the middle. The CDR3 loop spans 14 amino acids. CDR1 is SGHTA and CDR2 is FQGNSA in the germline V gene. CDR3 sequence (DNA): TGTGCCAGCAGCAAAGGGGGAACTAGGACCGAGCAGTACTTC. Translating gives CASSKGGTRTEQYF.

This clone was observed a few times. This chain joins TRBV6-5 and TRBJ1-1, with 7 bases matching TRBD1. With 1 base clipped from V and 1 base from J, the junction kept 3 bases outside the gene matches. The germline CDR1 and CDR2 sequences are MNHEY and SVGAGI. The CDR3 has 15 amino acids. CDR3 residues: CASSYLGQRNTEAFF. CDR3 DNA: TGTGCCAGCAGTTACTTGGGACAGCGGAACACTGAAGCTTTCTTT.

Written as DNA, the CDR3 is TGTGCCAGCAGCGTAGAGGGACAGGCCCCGAACACCGGGGAGCTGTTTTTT. Translated, it gives CASSVEGQAPNTGELFF. The rearrangement links TRBV9 to TRBJ2-2; 8 bases map to TRBD1. The CDR3 sequence is 17 residues long. CDR1 and CDR2 (germline): SGDLS, YYNGEE. J lost 0 bases, V lost 0 bases, and 4 bases had no gene match.

This clone was counted once. This chain uses TRBV27 with TRBJ1-6; D is possibly TRBD1 (5 bases). The CDR3 contains 13 residues. The germline V gene has CDR1 MNHEY and CDR2 SMNVEV (reference sequence). With 6 bases removed from V and 10 bases from J, the gap between germline ends came to 13 bases. CDR3 residues: CASSLGGRSPLHF. The CDR3 DNA follows: TGTGCCAGCAGCTTGGGGGGACGGTCACCCCTCCACTTT.

This chain links TRBV18 with TRBJ1-2; D perhaps matches TRBD1 (6 bases). This CDR3 spans 14 amino acids. The germline CDR1 and CDR2 sequences are KGHSH and LQKENI. V shed 5 bases and J shed 2 bases, with 12 bases lying between them. This CDR3 reads CASSERGGNYGYTF. The CDR3 DNA follows: TGTGCCAGCTCAGAGCGAGGGGGAAACTATGGCTACACCTTC.

The chain joins TRBV6-1 to TRBJ2-7, with 8 bases fitting TRBD1. CDR3 length equals 15 residues. The V and J ends lost 4 bases and 7 bases, in that order; junction bases with no gene match: 12. Germline CDR1 and CDR2: MNHNS and SASEGT. CDR3 bases: TGTGCCAGCAGTGTGCGGACAGGGTTCGCCGGAGAGCAGTACGTC. Translation: CASSVRTGFAGEQYV.

The table lists this clone with a count of one. V is TRBV5-1 and J is TRBJ2-1; D remains unclear. The CDR3 has 12 amino acids. V gave up 4 bases and J gave up 8 bases, with 10 bases separating them. Germline CDR1 SGHRS, CDR2 YFSETQ. CDR3 nucleotides: TGCGCCAGCAGCCTGAGGCATCATGAGCAGTTCTTC. This codes for CASSLRHHEQFF.

The V and J genes are TRBV18 and TRBJ2-1, with D perhaps matching TRBD1 (5 bases). The CDR3 length is 16 residues. Looked up from germline, CDR1 is KGHSH and CDR2 is LQKENI. V was trimmed by 3 bases and J by 0 bases, leaving 12 bases between them. The CDR3 spells CASSPSRVSSYNEQFF. The CDR3 DNA sequence: TGTGCCAGCTCACCCAGCAGGGTAAGCTCCTACAATGAGCAGTTCTTC. The full variable domain, rest sourced from reference TRBV18 and TRBJ2-1, is NAGVMQNPRHLVRRRGQEARLRCSPMKGHSHVYWYRQLPEEGLKFMVYLQKENIIDESGMPKERFSAEFPKEGPSILRIQQVVRGDSAAYFCASSPSRVSSYNEQFFGPGTRLTVL.

V usage is TRBV5-4 and J usage is TRBJ1-1; 9 positions match TRBD1. V dropped 4 bases and J dropped 0; count of bases not matched to a gene: 10. Germline V gene sequence: CDR1 SGHNT, CDR2 YYREEE (reference sequence). The CDR3 runs to 17 residues. The CDR3 here is CASSTGQGLQMNTEAFF. CDR3 DNA sequence: TGTGCCAGCAGCACGGGACAGGGCCTCCAAATGAACACTGAAGCTTTCTTT.

The chain joins TRBV5-4 to TRBJ2-3; TRBD2 is a possible D gene (6 bases). Germline V lookup: CDR1 SGHNT, CDR2 YYREEE (reference sequence). V was cut by 6 bases and J by 5 bases, with 13 bases left in between. This CDR3 is built from 13 residues. For the CDR3, the DNA is TGTGCCAGCACCTTCTCGGGGGTAGATACGCAGTATTTT. As protein: CASTFSGVDTQYF. The full variable domain, its missing parts supplied by reference TRBV5-4 and TRBJ2-3, is ETGVTQSPTHLIKTRGQQVTLRCSSQSGHNTVSWYQQALGQGPQFIFQYYREEENGRGNFPPRFSGLQFPNYSSELNVNALELDDSALYLCASTFSGVDTQYFGPGTRLTVL.

CDR3 DNA: TGTGCCAGCAGCTTAGTTCCGGGAGGGGTAGGTGAGCAGTTCTTC. Protein product: CASSLVPGGVGEQFF. The chain carries TRBV13 and TRBJ2-1, with 8 bases matching TRBD2. Germline V CDR1 and CDR2: PRHDT, FYEKMQ (reference sequence). V was clipped by 1 base and J by 9 bases; unmatched bases: 8. The CDR3 consists of 15 residues.

This clone was counted once. The rearrangement joins TRBV27 to TRBJ2-7; 7 bases map to TRBD1. This CDR3 comprises 15 residues. V lost 4 bases, J lost 4 bases, and 10 bases stayed unmatched. Germline V gene lookup returns CDR1 MNHEY and CDR2 SMNVEV (reference sequence). The CDR3 sequence is CASSSLQGMLYEQYF. CDR3 sequence (DNA): TGTGCCAGCAGTTCCTTACAGGGGATGTTGTACGAGCAGTACTTC.

The chain carries TRBV5-4 and TRBJ1-1; TRBD1 agrees at 8 bases. The CDR3 runs to 14 residues. V lost 3 bases, J lost 5 bases, and 6 bases stayed unmatched. Germline V gene lookup returns CDR1 SGHNT and CDR2 YYREEE (reference sequence). The CDR3 DNA reads as TGTGCCAGCAGCTGGTCAGGGGGCGGGACTGAAGCTTTCTTT. Protein sequence: CASSWSGGGTEAFF. The full variable domain, its missing parts supplied by reference TRBV5-4 and TRBJ1-1, is ETGVTQSPTHLIKTRGQQVTLRCSSQSGHNTVSWYQQALGQGPQFIFQYYREEENGRGNFPPRFSGLQFPNYSSELNVNALELDDSALYLCASSWSGGGTEAFFGQGTRLTVV.

The chain recombines TRBV4-2 with TRBJ1-2, with D unresolved. The CDR3 loop spans 15 amino acids. V lost 0 bases and J lost 6, with 14 bases in between. Germline V gives CDR1 LGHNA, CDR2 YNFKEQ. CDR3 sequence reads: CASSQEWAASDGYTF. The DNA for the CDR3 is TGTGCCAGCAGCCAAGAGTGGGCAGCCTCCGATGGCTACACCTTC.

V gene TRBV28 combines with J gene TRBJ2-5; 12 bases map to TRBD2. The CDR3 is made up of 18 amino acids. With V trimmed by 4 bases and J by 1 base, 10 bases remained unmatched. The germline gives CDR1 MDHEN, CDR2 SYDVKM. The CDR3 protein is CASSYPYRLAGAQETQYF. The CDR3 coding sequence is TGTGCCAGCAGTTACCCTTACAGACTAGCGGGGGCCCAAGAGACCCAGTACTTC.

This rearrangement joins TRBV6-5 to TRBJ2-3; TRBD1 aligns across 8 bases. V was pared by 5 bases and J by 3 bases, with 4 bases of the junction left unmatched. Germline CDR1 and CDR2: MNHEY and SVGAGI. The CDR3 length is 14 residues. CDR3: CASSPRGLTDTQYF. The CDR3 DNA is TGTGCCAGCAGTCCCAGGGGGCTGACAGATACGCAGTATTTT.